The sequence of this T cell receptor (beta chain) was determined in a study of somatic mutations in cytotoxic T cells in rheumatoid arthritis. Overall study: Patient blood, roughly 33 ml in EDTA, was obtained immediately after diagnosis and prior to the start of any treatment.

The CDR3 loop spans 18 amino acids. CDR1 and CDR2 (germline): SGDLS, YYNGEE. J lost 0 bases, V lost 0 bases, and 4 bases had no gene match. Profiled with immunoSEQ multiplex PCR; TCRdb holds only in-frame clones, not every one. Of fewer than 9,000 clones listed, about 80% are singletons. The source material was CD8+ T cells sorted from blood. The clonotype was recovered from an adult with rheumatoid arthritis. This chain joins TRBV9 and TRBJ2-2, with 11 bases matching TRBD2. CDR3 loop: CASSVAGLAEPNTGELFF. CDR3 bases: TGTGCCAGCAGCGTAGCGGGACTAGCGGAGCCGAACACCGGGGAGCTGTTTTTT.